The T cell receptor (beta chain) under discussion was sequenced for a study of blood T cells in healthy people across ages. Study information: Per two T cells, template switching captured roughly one barcoded beta molecule.

A second roughly 7 to 11 cycle PCR used barcoded and J-beta primers. A 12-random-nucleotide template-switch adaptor tagged each cDNA molecule. All samples yielded 2.5 million or more CDR3-containing paired-end reads. TCRdb ran MiXCR on the 5' RACE reads and lists one entry per CDR3 protein. The data contain about 680,000 distinct CDR3 sequences, 45% to 50% of them singletons. Each sample yielded at least 5.5 micrograms of PBMC total RNA. This clonotype was picked up a small number of times. The receptor was derived from a woman in her sixties in good health. Sequenced material: blood.

CDR3 bases: TGTGCCAGCAGTTACGGACAGCTACAGACCTACAATGAGCAGTTCTTC. This encodes CASSYGQLQTYNEQFF. J is TRBJ2-1 and V is TRBV6-6; maybe TRBD1 (6 bases). Trimming removed 2 bases at V and 2 bases at J, with 13 bases between. The CDR3 is 16 residues long. The germline gives CDR1 MNHNY, CDR2 SVGAGI (reference sequence).